The rows below give T cell receptor beta chains drawn from one sample of a study of CD8+ T cells in alopecia areata. Produced via immunoSEQ multiplex PCR; TCRdb's table is partial and in-frame only. The data show over 8,500 clones, 55% to 75% seen once. Sequences were obtained from skin. All receptors derive from a human donor with alopecia areata. The conserved cysteine and the conserved F or W are not part of the CDR3 here. A D gene is named only where the DNA matches it firmly.

v_call: TRBV4-1; d_call: -; cdr3_aa: ASSPGPPARNTEAF
v_call: TRBV5-1; d_call: TRBD1; cdr3_aa: ASSWTGQGNSPLH
v_call: TRBV4-3; d_call: -; cdr3_aa: ASSRGRDTGELF
v_call: TRBV13; d_call: -; cdr3_aa: ASSLGRANYGYT
v_call: TRBV28; d_call: -; cdr3_aa: ASRRQKGGSYEQY
v_call: TRBV29-1; d_call: -; cdr3_aa: SAADGNTEAF
v_call: TRBV5-6; d_call: -; cdr3_aa: ASSLAWAGDTQY
v_call: TRBV19; d_call: TRBD1; cdr3_aa: ASRNRGENTGELF
v_call: TRBV7-9; d_call: TRBD1; cdr3_aa: ASSPRQGLYPDTQY
v_call: TRBV2; d_call: TRBD2; cdr3_aa: ASTLGLAGGHNEQF
v_call: TRBV5-1; d_call: -; cdr3_aa: ASSLASGVETQY
v_call: TRBV7-2; d_call: -; cdr3_aa: ASSLVGVRAYEQY
v_call: TRBV2; d_call: -; cdr3_aa: ASNYGGSGTYEQY
v_call: TRBV2; d_call: TRBD2; cdr3_aa: ASNRGVPQETQY
v_call: TRBV9; d_call: -; cdr3_aa: ASSVVGMWQETQY
v_call: TRBV4-1; d_call: -; cdr3_aa: ASSQEGLQETQY
v_call: TRBV4-1; d_call: -; cdr3_aa: ASSLLTGPINTEAF
v_call: TRBV19; d_call: TRBD1; cdr3_aa: ASSDTGVGELF
v_call: TRBV29-1; d_call: -; cdr3_aa: SANQGTDTQY
v_call: TRBV7-8; d_call: -; cdr3_aa: ASRFTQGSNGELF
v_call: TRBV7-2; d_call: -; cdr3_aa: ASSYGVGDTPQH
v_call: TRBV28; d_call: -; cdr3_aa: ASSRIGPYEQY
v_call: TRBV16; d_call: TRBD1; cdr3_aa: ASSHLSRDRASRPQH
v_call: TRBV2; d_call: -; cdr3_aa: ASRYRTANQPQH
v_call: TRBV7-8; d_call: -; cdr3_aa: ASSLGQTQPQH
v_call: TRBV6-6; d_call: -; cdr3_aa: ASSKGSDHMNTEAF
v_call: TRBV7-2; d_call: -; cdr3_aa: ASSSLGGPYNEQF
v_call: TRBV7-2; d_call: TRBD2; cdr3_aa: ASSLAGTSKETQY